These 5 T cell receptor beta chains came from one sample sequenced in a study of immune heterogeneity within non-small cell lung tumors. The template consisted of bulk tumor genomic DNA, with about 620 ng used per sample. Multiple biopsies spaced far apart were taken from each primary tumor during surgery. Enrolled patients presented with newly diagnosed, previously untreated non-small cell lung cancer and underwent curative surgery. A first 10-cycle multiplex round used 32 V-gene and 13 J-gene primers on TCR beta CDR3. MiXCR was run by TCRdb on the multiplex PCR reads, yielding one entry per CDR3 protein. Of roughly 6,500 distinct CDR3 sequences detected, roughly 21% appear once; the ten largest clones hold approximately 13%. Specimen: lung tumor tissue. These receptors came from a female donor with non-small cell lung cancer.

This chain connects TRBV29-1 to TRBJ2-1, with 7 bases matching TRBD2. The CDR3 is made up of 14 amino acids. From germline, CDR1 is SQVTM and CDR2 ANQGSEA. Trimming removed 6 bases from V and 9 bases from J; junction bases left unmatched: 14. Written as DNA, the CDR3 is TGCAGCGTGGTTAGCGGGTTCAAGGGTGGTGAGCAGTTCTTC. It translates to CSVVSGFKGGEQFF.

Note on this clonotype: This may stem from a read error, because a much larger clone lies one nucleotide away. The chain couples TRBV2 to TRBJ2-7, with D possibly called TRBD1 or TRBD2 (5 bases each). CDR3 size: 13 residues. Germline CDR1 is SNHLY and CDR2 is FYNNEI. Between the trimmed V and J ends, which lost 4 bases and 5 bases, there was a span of 12 bases. This CDR3 reads CASSAPREHEQYF. CDR3 DNA: TGTGCCAGCAGTGCTCCCAGGGAGCACGAGCAGTACTTC. Based on the CDR3 plus reference TRBV2 and TRBJ2-7, the full variable domain is EPEVTQTPSHQVTQMGQEVILRCVPISNHLYFYWYRQILGQKVEFLVSFYNNEISEKSEIFDDQFSVERPDGSNFTLKIRSTKLEDSAMYFCASSAPREHEQYFGPGTRLTVT.

This rearrangement joins TRBV20-1 to TRBJ2-3, with a tentative D call TRBD1 (5 bases). There are 17 residues in the CDR3. V lost 3 bases, J lost 3 bases, and 22 bases lay in between. The germline CDR1 and CDR2 sequences are DFQATT and SNEGSKA (reference sequence). CDR3 amino acids: CSASQTGGGGETDTQYF. The DNA of the CDR3 is TGCAGTGCTAGTCAAACAGGCGGCGGCGGTGAGACAGATACGCAGTATTTT.

The chain combines TRBV12-3 or TRBV12-4 with TRBJ2-2, with D unresolved. Trimming shortened V by 6 bases and J by 2 bases, and 7 bases separated the two germline ends. The CDR3 extends over 13 amino acids. In DNA, the CDR3 is TGTGCCAGCAGACGTCCTAACACCGGGGAGCTGTTTTTT. Amino acids: CASRRPNTGELFF.

In regard to this clonotype: The junction departs from the called germline gene at one end, perhaps through a read error. The genes are TRBV2 and TRBJ2-1; 7 bases align to TRBD2. Germline V gene data show CDR1 as SNHLY and CDR2 as FYNNEI. The CDR3 is 15 amino acids. The CDR3 DNA sequence: TGTTCCAGCAGTGTTTCGGGGGGAAGACGCAATGAGCAGTTCTTC. Its translation: CSSSVSGGRRNEQFF.